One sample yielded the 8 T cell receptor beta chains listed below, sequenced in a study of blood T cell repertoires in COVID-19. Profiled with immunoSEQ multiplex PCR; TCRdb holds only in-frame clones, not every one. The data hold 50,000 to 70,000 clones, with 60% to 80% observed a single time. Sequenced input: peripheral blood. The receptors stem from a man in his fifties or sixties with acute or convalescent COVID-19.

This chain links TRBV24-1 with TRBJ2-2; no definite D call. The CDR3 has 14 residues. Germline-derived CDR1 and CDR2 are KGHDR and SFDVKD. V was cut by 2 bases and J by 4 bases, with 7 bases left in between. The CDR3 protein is CATSDSPRTGELFF. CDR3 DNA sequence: TGTGCCACCAGTGATTCCCCCCGCACCGGGGAGCTGTTTTTT.

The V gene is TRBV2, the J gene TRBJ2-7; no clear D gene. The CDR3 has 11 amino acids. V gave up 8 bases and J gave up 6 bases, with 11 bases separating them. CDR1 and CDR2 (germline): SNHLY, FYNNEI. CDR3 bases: TGTGCCAGCGTTGAGGTTAGCGAGCAGTACTTC. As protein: CASVEVSEQYF.

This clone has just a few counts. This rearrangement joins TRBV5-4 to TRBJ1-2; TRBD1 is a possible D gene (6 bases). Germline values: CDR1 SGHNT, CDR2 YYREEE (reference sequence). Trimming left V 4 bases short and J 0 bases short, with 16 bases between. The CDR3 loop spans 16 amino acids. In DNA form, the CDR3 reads TGTGCCAGCAGCGAACAGGGCACAAGCTCTAACTATGGCTACACCTTC. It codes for CASSEQGTSSNYGYTF.

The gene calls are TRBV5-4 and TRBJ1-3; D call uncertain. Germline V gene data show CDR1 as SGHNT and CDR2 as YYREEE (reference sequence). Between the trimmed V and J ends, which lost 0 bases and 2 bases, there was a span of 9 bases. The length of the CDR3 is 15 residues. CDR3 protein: CASSLAEGTGNTIYF. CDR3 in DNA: TGTGCCAGCAGCTTGGCGGAGGGCACTGGAAACACCATATATTTT.

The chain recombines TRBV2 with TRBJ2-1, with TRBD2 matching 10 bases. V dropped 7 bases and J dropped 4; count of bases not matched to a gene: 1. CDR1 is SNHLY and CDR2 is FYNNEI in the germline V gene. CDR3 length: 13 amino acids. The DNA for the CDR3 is TGTGCCAGCACTAGCGGGGGTTACAATGAGCAGTTCTTC. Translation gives CASTSGGYNEQFF.

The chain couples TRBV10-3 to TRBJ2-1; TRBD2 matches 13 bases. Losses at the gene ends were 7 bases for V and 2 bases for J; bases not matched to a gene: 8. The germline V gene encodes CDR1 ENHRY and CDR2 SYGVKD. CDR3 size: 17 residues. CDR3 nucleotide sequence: TGTGCCATCACTCCGACTAGCGGGGGGCTTACCTACAATGAGCAGTTCTTC. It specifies CAITPTSGGLTYNEQFF.

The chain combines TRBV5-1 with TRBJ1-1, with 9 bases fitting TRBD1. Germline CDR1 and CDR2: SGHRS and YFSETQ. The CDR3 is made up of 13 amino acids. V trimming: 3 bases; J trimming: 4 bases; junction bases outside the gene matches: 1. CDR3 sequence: CASSWGQGTEAFF. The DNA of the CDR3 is TGCGCCAGCAGCTGGGGACAGGGCACTGAAGCTTTCTTT.

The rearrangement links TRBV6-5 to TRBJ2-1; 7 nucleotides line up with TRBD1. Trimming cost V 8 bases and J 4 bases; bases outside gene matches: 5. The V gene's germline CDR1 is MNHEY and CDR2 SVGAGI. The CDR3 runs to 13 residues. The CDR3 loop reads CASAPDRYNEQFF. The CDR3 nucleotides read TGTGCCAGCGCCCCGGACAGGTACAATGAGCAGTTCTTC.